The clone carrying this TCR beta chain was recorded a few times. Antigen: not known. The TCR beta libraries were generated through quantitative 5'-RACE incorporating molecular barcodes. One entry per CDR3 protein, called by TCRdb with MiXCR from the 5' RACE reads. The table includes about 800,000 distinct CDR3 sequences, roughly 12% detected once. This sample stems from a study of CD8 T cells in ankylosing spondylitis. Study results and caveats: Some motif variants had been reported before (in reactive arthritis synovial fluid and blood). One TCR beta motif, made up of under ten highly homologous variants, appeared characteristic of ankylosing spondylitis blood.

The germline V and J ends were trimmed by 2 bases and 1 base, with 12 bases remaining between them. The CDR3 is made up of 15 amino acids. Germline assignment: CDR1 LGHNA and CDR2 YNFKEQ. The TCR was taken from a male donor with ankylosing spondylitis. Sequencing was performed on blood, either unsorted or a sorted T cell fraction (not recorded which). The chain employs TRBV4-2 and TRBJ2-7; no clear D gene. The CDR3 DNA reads TGTGCCAGCAGCCAACAAAGGGAACCGTCCTACGAGCAGTACTTC. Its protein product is CASSQQREPSYEQYF.